The subject of this entry is one TCR beta chain. Its antigen is as yet unknown. A read error may be the cause here, since a much bigger clone is one base away. This sample is part of a study of metastatic and nonmetastatic thyroid tumors. Looking at the study overall: Across peripheral blood and tumor or nodule tissue samples taken from malignant and benign thyroid patients, the repertoires were compared with one another.

V lost 4 bases to trimming and J lost 4 bases; unmatched junction nucleotides: 11. Germline lookup yields CDR1 SGHAT and CDR2 FQDESV (reference sequence). The CDR3 consists of 16 residues. Whole-study results and caveats: A significant increase in TCR beta diversity was reportedly seen in malignant thyroid tumors relative to benign nodules, in blood and tumor.

Via MiXCR, TCRdb re-called the PCR reads. Of tens of thousands of clones in the sample, roughly 25% are singletons; the top ten hold 7% to 10%. Every patient was untreated before thyroid surgery. The chain is built from TRBV11-1 and TRBJ2-7, with 9 bases aligning to TRBD2. The sequence was obtained from a female donor with papillary thyroid cancer or a benign thyroid nodule (not recorded which). Some clones in this sample may be carry-over from other donors' samples. The sequencing input was blood. DNA of the CDR3: TGTGCCAGCAGCTCCAGACTAGCGGTCGGGCCTTACGAGCAGTACTTC. Its protein product is CASSSRLAVGPYEQYF. Full variable domain (remainder filled in from reference TRBV11-1 and TRBJ2-7): EAEVAQSPRYKITEKSQAVAFWCDPISGHATLYWYRQILGQGPELLVQFQDESVVDDSQLPKDRFSAERLKGVDSTLKIQPAELGDSAMYLCASSSRLAVGPYEQYFGPGTRLTVT.